Presented here are 23 T cell receptor beta chains from one specimen sequenced in a study of T cell repertoires in cytomegalovirus infection. TCRdb reanalysed the reads using MiXCR and keeps one entry per CDR3 protein. The data show some 270,000 distinct CDR3 sequences, 15% to 20% seen once. The sample taken for sequencing was CD8+ T cells from PBMCs. These receptors all stem from a human donor in good health (CMV status not recorded). Some clones in this sample may be carry-over from other donors' samples.

The table lists this clonotype with many counts. The chain recombines TRBV4-1 with TRBJ2-1; TRBD1 matches 10 bases. This CDR3 comprises 18 residues. Germline V lookup: CDR1 MGHRA, CDR2 YSYEKL. The trim removed 0 bases at V and 9 bases at J, leaving 14 bases unmatched. The CDR3 here is CASSQEVIGTGVFGEQFF. The CDR3 DNA is TGCGCCAGCAGCCAAGAAGTAATTGGGACAGGGGTATTTGGTGAGCAGTTCTTC.

This clonotype was seen more than once but under ten times. V usage is TRBV7-8 and J usage is TRBJ2-4; D is perhaps TRBD1 (6 bases). CDR1 is SGHVS, CDR2 FQNEAQ, per germline. The length of the CDR3 is 16 residues. Trimming removed 5 bases from V and 0 bases from J, with 14 bases in between. The CDR3 region is CASSPVWGLAKNIQYF. CDR3 DNA sequence: TGTGCCAGCAGCCCAGTTTGGGGGCTAGCCAAAAACATTCAGTACTTC.

In its sample, this clonotype was seen many times. V and J are TRBV7-3 and TRBJ2-3; TRBD2 agrees at 7 bases. This CDR3 has 15 amino acids. In germline, CDR1 is SGHTA, CDR2 FQGTGA. The trim removed 5 bases at V and 0 bases at J, leaving 5 bases unmatched. The CDR3 DNA sequence: TGTGCCAGCAGCCCGAACGGGGGGAGCACAGATACGCAGTATTTT. The encoded protein is CASSPNGGSTDTQYF.

This clonotype appeared many times. V is TRBV19 and J is TRBJ2-1; the D call may be TRBD1 or TRBD2 (5 bases each). The germline V gene encodes CDR1 LNHDA and CDR2 SQIVND (reference sequence). Trimming stripped 4 bases from V and 3 bases from J, with 7 bases between. The length of the CDR3 is 13 residues. The CDR3 DNA is TGTGCCAGTAGTACTGGGGGCTACAATGAGCAGTTCTTC. Protein: CASSTGGYNEQFF.

There are many counts of this clonotype. The chain is built from TRBV12-3 or TRBV12-4 and TRBJ2-5; the D gene is possibly TRBD1 (5 bases). V lost 4 bases and J lost 2, with 8 bases in between. The CDR3 covers 13 residues. CDR3: CASSWGRQETQYF. The CDR3 bases are TGTGCCAGCAGTTGGGGCAGACAAGAGACCCAGTACTTC.

The chain employs TRBV24-1 and TRBJ2-7; D gene unclear. Trimming stripped 4 bases from V and 6 bases from J, with 21 bases between. Per the germline V gene, CDR1 is KGHDR and CDR2 is SFDVKD. The CDR3 totals 16 residues. The CDR3 reads CATSESPGRNTSEQYF. CDR3 bases: TGTGCCACCAGTGAATCACCCGGACGCAATACCTCCGAGCAGTACTTC.

This chain joins TRBV2 and TRBJ1-2, with 7 bases identical to TRBD1. CDR3 length equals 15 residues. Germline V lookup: CDR1 SNHLY, CDR2 FYNNEI. Losses at the gene ends were 4 bases for V and 0 bases for J; bases not matched to a gene: 5. CDR3 loop: CASSAWDSTNYGYTF. The CDR3, as DNA: TGTGCCAGCAGTGCGTGGGACAGTACTAACTATGGCTACACCTTC.

This clonotype was seen only a few times. V usage is TRBV29-1 and J usage is TRBJ1-1; D unclear. This CDR3 is 12 amino acids long. Looked up from germline, CDR1 is SQVTM and CDR2 is ANQGSEA. V lost 4 bases, J lost 1 base, and 7 bases lay in between. The CDR3 here is CSVVGQNTEAFF. CDR3 in DNA: TGCAGCGTTGTAGGGCAGAACACTGAAGCTTTCTTT.

This clonotype was counted between two and nine times. The chain carries TRBV7-9 and TRBJ1-4; D not resolved. V gave up 10 bases and J gave up 6 bases, with 12 bases separating them. Germline-derived CDR1 and CDR2 are SEHNR and FQNEAQ (reference sequence). This CDR3 spans 12 amino acids. CDR3 nucleotides: TGTGCCACCTCTGGACTAGATGAAAAACTGTTTTTT. This codes for CATSGLDEKLFF.

The chain uses TRBV29-1 and TRBJ2-2; D not certain. CDR3 size: 11 residues. V shed 3 bases and J shed 5 bases, with 4 bases lying between them. Germline CDR1 SQVTM, CDR2 ANQGSEA. CDR3 protein: CSVDMTGELFF. CDR3 in DNA: TGCAGCGTTGATATGACCGGGGAGCTGTTTTTT.

This clonotype was picked up many times. The rearrangement links TRBV11-2 to TRBJ1-1, with D uncertain. The CDR3 runs 11 residues. The V end lost 6 bases, the J end lost 8 bases, and 10 bases lay between the germline ends. CDR1 and CDR2 (germline): SGHAT, FQNNGV. CDR3 sequence (DNA): TGTGCCAGCAGTAAAGGAACCGAAGCTTTCTTT. This sequence encodes CASSKGTEAFF.

The genes are TRBV4-1 and TRBJ2-7, with D perhaps matching TRBD1 (5 bases). V shed 1 base and J shed 2 bases, with 18 bases lying between them. The CDR3 consists of 17 residues. Germline V lookup: CDR1 MGHRA, CDR2 YSYEKL. The CDR3 is CASSQATSQGSTYEQYF. The CDR3 region has the DNA TGCGCCAGCAGCCAAGCCACCAGTCAGGGCTCTACCTACGAGCAGTACTTC.

The V gene is TRBV5-1, the J gene TRBJ2-7, with D uncertain. Germline V lookup: CDR1 SGHRS, CDR2 YFSETQ. The CDR3 has 17 amino acids. V shed 3 bases and J shed 0 bases, with 19 bases lying between them. The CDR3 here is CASSSAHLYGGSYEQYF. CDR3 DNA sequence: TGCGCCAGCAGCTCAGCCCACCTCTACGGCGGCTCCTACGAGCAGTACTTC.

This chain uses TRBV6-8 with TRBJ2-2; TRBD2 agrees at 13 bases. CDR1 is MNHGY, CDR2 SAAAGT, per germline. V trimming: 2 bases; J trimming: 3 bases; junction bases outside the gene matches: 3. This CDR3 region has 17 residues. CDR3 sequence reads: CASSYTSGGAYTGELFF. The CDR3 nucleotides are TGTGCCAGCAGTTACACTAGCGGGGGGGCGTACACCGGGGAGCTGTTTTTT.

This clonotype was seen repeatedly, ten times or more. The J gene is TRBJ2-4, the V gene TRBV6-2 or TRBV6-3; D remains unclear. V was clipped by 5 bases and J by 3 bases, with 20 bases between them. Germline V gives CDR1 MNHEY, CDR2 SVGEGT. The length of the CDR3 is 17 residues. In DNA, the CDR3 is TGTGCCAGCAGTACAATCCGCCTCGTTGTAGGCAAAAACATTCAGTACTTC. Protein sequence: CASSTIRLVVGKNIQYF.

This clonotype showed up many times. V is TRBV4-3 and J is TRBJ2-1; 9 positions match TRBD1. Germline CDR1 reads LGHNA; CDR2 reads YSLEER. V trimming: 3 bases; J trimming: 6 bases; junction bases outside the gene matches: 6. This CDR3 comprises 15 residues. The CDR3 is CASSHGRQGGNEQFF. The CDR3, as DNA: TGCGCCAGCAGCCATGGTCGACAGGGGGGCAATGAGCAGTTCTTC.

In this sample, this clonotype turned up many times. The chain carries TRBV10-3 and TRBJ2-5; tentative D call: TRBD2 (7 bases). This CDR3 contains 15 residues. The germline V gene encodes CDR1 ENHRY and CDR2 SYGVKD. The V end lost 0 bases, the J end lost 1 base, and 9 bases lay between the germline ends. CDR3 DNA: TGTGCCATCAGTGAGTCCCGGGGGGCCCAAGAGACCCAGTACTTC. Its protein product is CAISESRGAQETQYF.

This clonotype has ten or more counts. The rearrangement uses TRBV7-2 and TRBJ2-1, with 8 nucleotides matching TRBD1. The J segment lost 2 bases and the V segment lost 5 bases, leaving 5 bases of the junction unmatched. Germline V gives CDR1 SGHTA, CDR2 FQGNSA. The CDR3 contains 15 residues. CDR3 protein: CASSRAGGAYNEQFF. CDR3 sequence (DNA): TGTGCCAGCAGCCGAGCAGGGGGCGCCTACAATGAGCAGTTCTTC.

The gene calls are TRBV2 and TRBJ2-3; 12 bases map to TRBD2. The CDR3 contains 17 residues. The trim removed 3 bases at V and 2 bases at J, leaving 6 bases unmatched. Germline values: CDR1 SNHLY, CDR2 FYNNEI. CDR3 bases: TGTGCCAGCAGTGACTCTTCTAGCGGGGGGGACACAGATACGCAGTATTTT. This codes for CASSDSSSGGDTDTQYF.

At least ten counts were recorded for this clonotype. The chain is built from TRBV5-5 and TRBJ2-1; no firm D call. Per germline, CDR1 SGHKS and CDR2 YYEKEE (reference sequence). CDR3 length equals 16 residues. The V end lost 0 bases, the J end lost 10 bases, and 20 bases lay between the germline ends. CDR3 loop: CASSLARSEGPQEQFF. The CDR3 DNA follows: TGTGCCAGCAGCTTGGCTCGCTCGGAAGGACCCCAGGAGCAGTTCTTC.

This clonotype appeared many times. This chain links TRBV6-2 or TRBV6-3 with TRBJ1-5, with D possibly TRBD1 on 5 matching bases. The CDR3 covers 14 residues. Trimming took 6 bases from V and 3 from J, leaving 12 bases between them. The V gene's germline CDR1 is MNHEY and CDR2 SVGEGT. The CDR3 sequence: CASSPGTYNQPQHF. As DNA, the CDR3 is TGTGCCAGCAGCCCCGGGACCTACAATCAGCCCCAGCATTTT.

The chain links TRBV7-9 to TRBJ1-2; unclear D gene. Germline CDR1 reads SEHNR; CDR2 reads FQNEAQ (reference sequence). Trimming removed 1 base at V and 7 bases at J, with 16 bases between. The CDR3 consists of 15 residues. The CDR3 is CASSLGSSSPGGYTF. As DNA, the CDR3 is TGTGCCAGCAGCTTAGGGTCGTCGTCGCCGGGTGGCTACACCTTC.

This clonotype was detected only a few times. The J gene is TRBJ2-5, the V gene TRBV7-9; D unresolved. Germline assignment: CDR1 SEHNR and CDR2 FQNEAQ (reference sequence). Trimming removed 2 bases from V and 5 bases from J, with 3 bases in between. The CDR3 is made up of 11 amino acids. The CDR3 region has the DNA TGTGCCAGCAGCTTATTCGAGACCCAGTACTTC. As protein: CASSLFETQYF.